The rows below give T cell receptor beta chains drawn from one sample of a study of identical twins. MiXCR was run by TCRdb on the 5' RACE reads, yielding one entry per CDR3 protein. The table shows around 480,000 distinct CDR3 sequences, with 14% occurring only once. These same data were also listed under a study on yellow fever vaccine responses in identical twins.

Sequencing used CD4+ T cells sorted from blood. The source of these receptors is a woman aged 18-30 years in good health. Each CDR3 is given with its conserved first and last residue. The order of the fields is J gene, V gene, clone size, D gene, CDR3 DNA, CDR3 protein. The D gene is left open where the match is weak. Clone size is not always given. Where it is, it says once, few, many or a class for expanded clones.

TRBJ2-1 | TRBV7-6 | . | . | TGTGCCAGCAGCCTGGGGCCGCTCCCCACCAATGAGCAGTTCTTC | CASSLGPLPTNEQFF
TRBJ2-5 | TRBV12-3/TRBV12-4 | . | TRBD2 | TGTGCCAGCAGTTTGTCCGGCGGGGGGGCTACAAGAGGGACCCAGTACTTC | CASSLSGGGATRGTQYF
TRBJ2-1 | TRBV5-1 | few | TRBD2 | TGCGCCAGCAGCCTCACGATCGGGGGGGGGACCTACAATGAGCAGTTCTTC | CASSLTIGGGTYNEQFF
TRBJ1-1 | TRBV12-3/TRBV12-4 | . | TRBD1 | TGTGCCAGCAGTAAGACAGGGATCGCTGAAGCTTTCTTT | CASSKTGIAEAFF
TRBJ1-6 | TRBV6-1 | . | TRBD1 | TGTGCCATCAGTGAAGCCGGACAGGCGAGCTCCTATAATTCACCCCTCCACTTT | CAISEAGQASSYNSPLHF
TRBJ2-2 | TRBV28 | few | TRBD1 | TGTGCCAGCAGTTTCTTGGACAGGTTGGCCGGGGAGCTGTTTTTT | CASSFLDRLAGELFF
TRBJ2-1 | TRBV24-1 | . | TRBD1 | TGTGCCACCAGCGGCCCGGGACAGGGGGCTTCATCCTACAATGAGCAGTTCTTC | CATSGPGQGASSYNEQFF
TRBJ2-7 | TRBV3-1 | few | TRBD1 | TGTGCCAGCAGCCAAGACAGGGGGCTTGAGCAGTACTTC | CASSQDRGLEQYF
TRBJ2-6 | TRBV6-1 | . | . | TGTGCCAGCAATCAGCTAGAGGCCAACGTCCTGACTTTC | CASNQLEANVLTF
TRBJ2-5 | TRBV20-1 | few | TRBD2 | TGCAGTGCCGAGGGACTAGCTGTTCAAGAGACCCAGTACTTC | CSAEGLAVQETQYF
TRBJ2-2 | TRBV11-3 | . | . | TGTGCCAGCAGCTCGGGACCCCTCGGGAGGGAGCTGTTTTTT | CASSSGPLGRELFF
TRBJ2-3 | TRBV24-1 | few | . | TGTGCCACCAGTGACGCCCGGGACTCCACAGATACGCAGTATTTT | CATSDARDSTDTQYF
TRBJ2-4 | TRBV18 | . | . | TGTGCCAGCTCCACCACTCGCGGGGACCGCATTCAGTACTTC | CASSTTRGDRIQYF
TRBJ2-7 | TRBV10-3 | few | . | TGTGCCGTTACAGGGATTGGGTACGAGCAGTACTTC | CAVTGIGYEQYF
TRBJ2-1 | TRBV3-1 | . | . | TGTGCCAGCAGCCAAGGGACTATATACAATGAGCAGTTCTTC | CASSQGTIYNEQFF
TRBJ2-2 | TRBV5-1 | . | . | TGCGCCAGCAGCCCCCGGGACCCCCCCACCGGGGAGCTGTTTTTT | CASSPRDPPTGELFF
TRBJ2-3 | TRBV7-3 | . | . | TGTGCCAGCAGCTTAACGTCGGGAGCGCTAGATACGCAGTATTTT | CASSLTSGALDTQYF
TRBJ2-2 | TRBV29-1 | . | . | TGCAGCGCCGATGGAGAGGCCGGGGAGCTGTTTTTT | CSADGEAGELFF
TRBJ2-7 | TRBV4-1 | few | TRBD2 | TGCGCCAGCAGCCAAGATTTAGCGGGAGGGATCTACGAGCAGTACTTC | CASSQDLAGGIYEQYF
TRBJ1-1 | TRBV29-1 | . | . | TGCAGCGTTGGAGGGAGAACTGAAGCTTTCTTT | CSVGGRTEAFF
TRBJ2-2 | TRBV4-1 | many | . | TGCGCCAGCAGCCAAGCGAGGGCGAGCACCGGGGAGCTGTTTTTT | CASSQARASTGELFF
TRBJ2-3 | TRBV12-3/TRBV12-4 | many | . | TGTGCCAGCAGTTTAATCGGGATTCATACGCAGTATTTT | CASSLIGIHTQYF
TRBJ1-1 | TRBV6-2/TRBV6-3 | . | TRBD1 | TGTGCCAGCAGTTTCGGACAGGGGTACACTGAAGCTTTCTTT | CASSFGQGYTEAFF
TRBJ2-7 | TRBV10-3 | many | . | TGTGCCATCAGTGAGTCCGCGGGAACCCCCTACGAGCAGTACTTC | CAISESAGTPYEQYF
TRBJ2-5 | TRBV4-2 | . | TRBD1 | TGTGCCAGCAGCCAAGTTCGGACAGGGTCATGGGAGACCCAGTACTTC | CASSQVRTGSWETQYF
TRBJ2-5 | TRBV5-1 | . | TRBD2 | TGCGCCAGCAGCTTGGCGCCCAGCGGGGGGCAAGAGACCCAGTACTTC | CASSLAPSGGQETQYF
TRBJ2-5 | TRBV15 | few | TRBD1 | TGTGCCACCAGCTGGCCGGGACAGGGGTACCAAGAGACCCAGTACTTC | CATSWPGQGYQETQYF
TRBJ1-5 | TRBV5-6 | many | . | TGTGCCAGCAGCTTGGCCCGGAATCAGCCCCAGCATTTT | CASSLARNQPQHF
TRBJ2-2 | TRBV20-1 | . | TRBD1 | TGCAGTGCTAGAGGCCCCTCCCCGGGACAGGGGACTCAGCGACAGACCGGGGAGCTGTTTTTT | CSARGPSPGQGTQRQTGELFF
TRBJ2-1 | TRBV6-5 | . | . | TGTGCCAGCAGTTACTCGAAGCAGGGCAGTGAGCAGTTCTTC | CASSYSKQGSEQFF
TRBJ1-3 | TRBV7-3 | many | . | TGTGCCAGCAGCCCGACAGGTTCTGGAAACACCATATATTTT | CASSPTGSGNTIYF
TRBJ2-1 | TRBV7-2 | few | . | TGTGCCAGCAGCTTAGAAACGGAGCAGTTCTTC | CASSLETEQFF
TRBJ2-7 | TRBV10-3 | few | . | TGTGCCATCAGTCCCCGGGCAGGATACTCCTACGAGCAGTACTTC | CAISPRAGYSYEQYF
TRBJ2-2 | TRBV2 | few | . | TGTGCCAGCAGAGGAGACACGAACACCGGGGAGCTGTTTTTT | CASRGDTNTGELFF
TRBJ2-3 | TRBV20-1 | few | TRBD1 | TGCAGTGCTAGACCAGGACAGGTTGGAGATACGCAGTATTTT | CSARPGQVGDTQYF
TRBJ1-2 | TRBV13 | few | . | TGTGCCAGCAACCCGGACGGCCTTGATGGCTACACCTTC | CASNPDGLDGYTF
TRBJ1-6 | TRBV28 | few | . | TGTGCCAGCAGTTTGTCCCATTCACCCCTCCACTTT | CASSLSHSPLHF
TRBJ2-7 | TRBV9 | few | . | TGTGCCAGCAGCGTTGGGGGGGCGCGGTACGAGCAGTACTTC | CASSVGGARYEQYF
TRBJ2-1 | TRBV24-1 | . | TRBD2 | TGTGCCACCAGTGACCCGGGACTAGCAGACAATGAGCAGTTCTTC | CATSDPGLADNEQFF
TRBJ1-2 | TRBV6-5 | . | . | TGTGCCAGCAGTTACGGGGGTAACTATGGCTACACCTTC | CASSYGGNYGYTF
TRBJ2-5 | TRBV30 | few | . | TGTGCCTGGAGTCAAGAGACCCAGTACTTC | CAWSQETQYF
TRBJ2-7 | TRBV10-3 | . | TRBD2 | TGTGCCATCAGTGAAGGTGCGGGGGCAGCTAGCGGGAGGGATCAGCAGTACTTC | CAISEGAGAASGRDQQYF
TRBJ2-5 | TRBV7-2 | many | TRBD2 | TGTGCCAGCAGCTTAGTTACCGGGGGGGCCCAGAGAGAGACCCAGTACTTC | CASSLVTGGAQRETQYF
TRBJ2-1 | TRBV20-1 | . | TRBD2 | TGCAGTGCTAGCAGGCCTAGCGGCAAATCTGGCTCCTACAATGAGCAGTTCTTC | CSASRPSGKSGSYNEQFF
TRBJ2-7 | TRBV20-1 | . | . | TGCAGTGCCAAACCCTGGACAGGGAGGGGAGTCTACGAGCAGTACTTC | CSAKPWTGRGVYEQYF
TRBJ2-3 | TRBV4-3 | few | TRBD2 | TGCGCCAGCAGCCAAGATGTAGGAGCGGGACCTACCACAGATACGCAGTATTTT | CASSQDVGAGPTTDTQYF
TRBJ2-1 | TRBV21-1 | . | . | TGTGCCAGCAGCAAAGAGGGTCCTAGCGGAGCCTCCTACAATGAGCAGTTCTTC | CASSKEGPSGASYNEQFF
TRBJ2-7 | TRBV4-1 | many | . | TGCGCCAGCAGCCAATCTAGGGGCCTCTCCTACGAGCAGTACTTC | CASSQSRGLSYEQYF
TRBJ2-7 | TRBV6-1 | few | TRBD2 | TGTGCCAGCAGGGGACTAGCGGGTCTAGACGAGCAGTACTTC | CASRGLAGLDEQYF
TRBJ2-1 | TRBV18 | . | TRBD2 | TGTGCCAGCTCACCCCAGACTAGCGCTTATAATGAGCAGTTCTTC | CASSPQTSAYNEQFF
TRBJ2-5 | TRBV29-1 | few | TRBD1 | TGCAGCGTGTCAGCCCCACCAGGGGGTCGTGAGACCCAGTACTTC | CSVSAPPGGRETQYF
TRBJ2-7 | TRBV12-3/TRBV12-4 | many | TRBD1 | TGTGCCAGCTCAGAACGGGACAGGGGATCCTACGAGCAGTACTTC | CASSERDRGSYEQYF
TRBJ2-3 | TRBV18 | once | TRBD1 | TGTGCCAGCTCACCCCGACAGGGGGCAGGTTCAGATACGCAGTATTTT | CASSPRQGAGSDTQYF
TRBJ2-7 | TRBV12-3/TRBV12-4 | . | . | TGTGCCAGCAGCCGTGGTAACGAGCAGTACTTC | CASSRGNEQYF
TRBJ2-7 | TRBV28 | many | TRBD1 | TGTGCCAGCAGTCATTTCGGACCGGGACAGTTCTACGAGCAGTACTTC | CASSHFGPGQFYEQYF
TRBJ2-6 | TRBV6-1 | . | . | TGTGCCAGCAGTCATATCCCGGGGAGCTCTGGGGCCAACGTCCTGACTTTC | CASSHIPGSSGANVLTF
TRBJ1-4 | TRBV7-2 | few | . | TGTGCCAGCACCAAACGCCCGGGGGTGGCTGAAAAACTGTTTTTT | CASTKRPGVAEKLFF
TRBJ2-1 | TRBV21-1 | . | . | TGTGCCAGCAGCAATTCAGGACTAGCGGGAGTTGTCCCCCCTTTGAATGAGCAGTTCTTC | CASSNSGLAGVVPPLNEQFF
TRBJ2-5 | TRBV3-1 | many | TRBD1 | TGTGCCAGCAGCCAAGAAGGGGGACAGGGGAGGAAGACCCAGTACTTC | CASSQEGGQGRKTQYF
TRBJ2-3 | TRBV7-2 | . | . | TGTGCCAGCAGCTTAGTGGCAGGGAAGGAGTATACGCAGTATTTT | CASSLVAGKEYTQYF